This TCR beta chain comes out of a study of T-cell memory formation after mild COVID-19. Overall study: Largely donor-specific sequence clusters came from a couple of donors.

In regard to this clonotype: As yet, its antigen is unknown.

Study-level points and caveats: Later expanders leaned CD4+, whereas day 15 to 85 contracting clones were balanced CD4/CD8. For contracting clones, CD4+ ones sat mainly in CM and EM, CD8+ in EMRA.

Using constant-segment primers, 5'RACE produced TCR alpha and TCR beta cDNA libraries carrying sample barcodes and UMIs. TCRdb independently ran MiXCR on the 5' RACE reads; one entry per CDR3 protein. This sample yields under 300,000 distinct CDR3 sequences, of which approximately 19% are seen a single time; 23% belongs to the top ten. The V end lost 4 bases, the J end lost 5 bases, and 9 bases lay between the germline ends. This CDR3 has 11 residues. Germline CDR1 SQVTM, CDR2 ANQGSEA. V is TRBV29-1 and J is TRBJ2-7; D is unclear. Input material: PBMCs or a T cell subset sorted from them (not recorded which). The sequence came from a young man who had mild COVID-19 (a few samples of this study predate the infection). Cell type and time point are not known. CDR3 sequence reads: CSVVVWDEQYV. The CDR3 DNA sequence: TGCAGCGTTGTGGTTTGGGACGAGCAGTACGTC.